The 31 T cell receptor beta chains in this list originate from one sample, sequenced in a study of shared clonotypes between healthy human individuals (dated by TCRdb to between 2020 and 2021). The library was generated by the immunoSEQ multiplex PCR assay. In its TCRdb copy, this immuneACCESS table keeps in-frame sequences only and misses some clones. Where compared with another copy, unresolved V genes explain less than half of these, and the others have no known cause. The table for this sample lists under 600,000 clones; 60% to 80% of them were counted only once. The ten top clones hold around 12% of the sample. The specimen was PBMCs. The source is a woman in her thirties or forties in good health. Some clones in this sample may be carry-over from other donors' samples.

Comment on this clone: Other DNA sequences in the same sample also yield this CDR3. The V and J genes are TRBV7-3 and TRBJ2-5; TRBD2 aligns across 12 bases. V lost 2 bases to trimming and J lost 2 bases; unmatched junction nucleotides: 0. Per the germline V gene, CDR1 is SGHTA and CDR2 is FQGTGA. CDR3 length equals 15 residues. CDR3 sequence (DNA): TGTGCCAGCAGCTTAGGGACTAGCGGGCAAGAGACCCAGTACTTC. Its translation is CASSLGTSGQETQYF.

The chain is built from TRBV19 and TRBJ2-5; D unresolved. Germline V gives CDR1 LNHDA, CDR2 SQIVND (reference sequence). This CDR3 contains 13 residues. V was clipped by 5 bases and J by 4 bases, with 11 bases between them. The CDR3 region has the DNA TGTGCCAGTAGTCTGAGATTTCGAGAGACCCAGTACTTC. Protein sequence: CASSLRFRETQYF.

The V call is TRBV30, the J call TRBJ1-1; D uncertain. This CDR3 has 13 amino acids. Germline lookup yields CDR1 GTSNPN and CDR2 SVGIG (reference sequence). Trimming removed 4 bases at V and 0 bases at J, with 9 bases between. CDR3 sequence: CAWNPLMNTEAFF. Here the CDR3 DNA reads TGTGCCTGGAACCCCCTCATGAACACTGAAGCTTTCTTT.

This chain links TRBV18 with TRBJ2-7, with 9 bases aligning to TRBD1. The CDR3 covers 14 residues. Germline CDR1 reads KGHSH; CDR2 reads LQKENI. The V segment lost 5 bases and the J segment 5 bases; nucleotides outside the gene matches: 7. CDR3 nucleotide sequence: TGTGCCAGCTCAACGACAGGGGGTCGGAACGAGCAGTACTTC. Amino acid sequence: CASSTTGGRNEQYF.

V usage is TRBV19 and J usage is TRBJ2-7, with D tentatively TRBD1 or TRBD2 (5 bases each). CDR3 length: 13 amino acids. Germline CDR1 reads LNHDA; CDR2 reads SQIVND (reference sequence). The V and J ends lost 3 bases and 4 bases respectively, with 10 bases between them. The CDR3 nucleotides read TGTGCCAGTAGTATGGGGACCAATTACGAGCAGTACTTC. Protein: CASSMGTNYEQYF.

This clone showed up many times. The V and J genes are TRBV11-3 and TRBJ2-5; 10 nucleotides match TRBD2. V was pared by 3 bases and J by 3 bases, with 4 bases of the junction left unmatched. The CDR3 is 15 residues long. CDR1 and CDR2 from the germline V gene are SGHNT and YENEEA. CDR3 amino acids: CASSFSGRREETQYF. As DNA, the CDR3 is TGTGCCAGCAGCTTTAGCGGGAGGAGGGAAGAGACCCAGTACTTC. Together with reference TRBV11-3 and TRBJ2-5, the CDR3 gives the full variable domain: EAGVVQSPRYKIIEKKQPVAFWCNPISGHNTLYWYLQNLGQGPELLIRYENEEAVDDSQLPKDRFSAERLKGVDSTLKIQPAELGDSAVYLCASSFSGRREETQYFGPGTRLLVL.

This clone was seen only once. The chain recombines TRBV9 with TRBJ2-7, with 7 bases lining up with TRBD1. The CDR3 contains 15 residues. V shed 3 bases, J shed 1 base, and the junction held 7 bases outside the gene matches. Germline loops: CDR1 SGDLS, CDR2 YYNGEE. The CDR3 sequence: CASSDGWDRSYEQYF. The CDR3 DNA reads TGTGCCAGCAGCGACGGATGGGACAGATCCTACGAGCAGTACTTC. Supplemented by reference TRBV9 and TRBJ2-7, the full variable domain reads DSGVTQTPKHLITATGQRVTLRCSPRSGDLSVYWYQQSLDQGLQFLIQYYNGEERAKGNILERFSAQQFPDLHSELNLSSLELGDSALYFCASSDGWDRSYEQYFGPGTRLTVT.

This clone has just one count. The chain recombines TRBV7-9 with TRBJ2-7; 7 bases map to TRBD1. With 3 bases clipped from V and 1 base from J, the junction kept 12 bases outside the gene matches. The CDR3 has 17 residues. Germline V gene lookup returns CDR1 SEHNR and CDR2 FQNEAQ (reference sequence). CDR3 nucleotides: TGTGCCAGCAGCTTCGACAGGGCCCTCCGGACGTCCTACGAGCAGTACTTC. It is translated as CASSFDRALRTSYEQYF.

The V and J genes are TRBV30 and TRBJ2-6; D possibly corresponds to TRBD1 (5 bases). Germline V gives CDR1 GTSNPN, CDR2 SVGIG (reference sequence). V was clipped by 2 bases and J by 1 base, with 6 bases between them. This CDR3 contains 14 residues. CDR3 nucleotides: TGTGCCTGGAGTAGGGGATCTGGGGCCAACGTCCTGACTTTC. Its protein product is CAWSRGSGANVLTF.

The chain has TRBV28 and TRBJ2-2, with no clear D. V lost 5 bases, J lost 4 bases, and 8 bases lay in between. The length of the CDR3 is 13 residues. The germline V gene encodes CDR1 MDHEN and CDR2 SYDVKM. CDR3 sequence (DNA): TGTGCCAGCAGTCGACAAGCCACCGGGGAGCTGTTTTTT. It codes for CASSRQATGELFF.

The chain couples TRBV7-2 to TRBJ2-3, with a weak D call TRBD2 (5 bases). Germline V gene data show CDR1 as SGHTA and CDR2 as FQGNSA. Trimming pared 3 bases from V and 0 bases from J, leaving 10 bases between. The length of the CDR3 is 15 residues. The CDR3 nucleotides read TGTGCCAGCAGCTTTGACGGGAAAAGCACAGATACGCAGTATTTT. Protein product: CASSFDGKSTDTQYF.

The chain has TRBV5-1 and TRBJ2-4; 15 bases are shared with TRBD2. CDR1 is SGHRS, CDR2 YFSETQ, per germline. V shed 7 bases and J 7 bases; nucleotides not matched to a gene: 9. CDR3 length: 16 residues. CDR3 bases: TGCGCCAGCGCCCAGGGACTAGCGGGAGGAGTGAACATTCAGTACTTC. Its protein is CASAQGLAGGVNIQYF. The full variable domain, rest sourced from reference TRBV5-1 and TRBJ2-4, is KAGVTQTPRYLIKTRGQQVTLSCSPISGHRSVSWYQQTPGQGLQFLFEYFSETQRNKGNFPGRFSGRQFSNSRSEMNVSTLELGDSALYLCASAQGLAGGVNIQYFGAGTRLSVL.

The chain has TRBV5-1 and TRBJ2-3, with D perhaps matching TRBD1 (6 bases). With 0 bases removed from V and 1 base from J, the gap between germline ends came to 21 bases. Germline values: CDR1 SGHRS, CDR2 YFSETQ. The CDR3 has 19 amino acids. CDR3 loop: CASSLVRQQGSRRTDTQYF. CDR3 sequence (DNA): TGCGCCAGCAGCTTGGTGAGACAGCAGGGGAGTCGGCGCACAGATACGCAGTATTTT.

Comments on this clone: Germline is not matched at one junction end, which may reflect a read error. The V call is TRBV5-3, the J call TRBJ1-4; D is undetermined. TRBV5-3 is filed as an ORF, its function uncertain. The CDR3 length is 12 residues. CDR3 nucleotide sequence: TGTGCCAGAAGCGCCCTATGCGAGGGTTCAGATTTT. Residues: CARSALCEGSDF.

This chain uses TRBV29-1 with TRBJ1-2; 12 nucleotides agree with TRBD1. Looked up from germline, CDR1 is SQVTM and CDR2 is ANQGSEA. The CDR3 runs to 13 residues. V was pared by 8 bases and J by 8 bases, with 9 bases of the junction left unmatched. The CDR3 region is CSSWGQGAGGYTF. In DNA form, the CDR3 reads TGCAGCTCTTGGGGACAGGGGGCAGGCGGCTACACCTTC.

V is TRBV10-2 and J is TRBJ2-1; 10 bases align to TRBD2. CDR3 length: 15 residues. J gave up 6 bases and V 5 bases, and 7 bases lay outside the gene matches. Germline V lookup: CDR1 WSHSY, CDR2 SAAADI. The CDR3: CASSSSSGSINEQFF. CDR3 coding DNA: TGCGCCAGCAGTTCCTCTAGCGGGAGTATCAATGAGCAGTTCTTC.

J is TRBJ1-2 and V is TRBV6-5, with 9 positions matching TRBD1. Germline V gene lookup returns CDR1 MNHEY and CDR2 SVGAGI. This CDR3 has 11 amino acids. Unmatched junction bases numbered 5, after V lost 10 bases and J lost 8 bases. The CDR3 here is CATGGTGGYTF. The CDR3 DNA is TGTGCCACCGGAGGGACAGGGGGCTACACCTTC.

The genes are TRBV2 and TRBJ1-2; D possibly corresponds to TRBD1 (5 bases). V was cut by 5 bases and J by 2 bases, with 9 bases left in between. The germline V gene encodes CDR1 SNHLY and CDR2 FYNNEI. The CDR3 has 13 amino acids. In DNA form, the CDR3 reads TGTGCCAGCAGTTGGGGCCCCAACTATGGCTACACCTTC. This translates into CASSWGPNYGYTF.

The CDR3 DNA is TGCGCCAGCAGCCCGGGACAGGGGGGGACCGGGGAGCTGTTTTTT. This translates into CASSPGQGGTGELFF. The chain carries TRBV5-1 and TRBJ2-2, with 11 bases lining up with TRBD1. V trimming: 4 bases; J trimming: 5 bases; junction bases outside the gene matches: 4. Germline V gene lookup returns CDR1 SGHRS and CDR2 YFSETQ. The CDR3 runs 15 residues.

The chain carries TRBV18 and TRBJ2-2; 10 bases fit TRBD1. Trimming cost V 3 bases and J 5 bases; bases outside gene matches: 6. Per the germline V gene, CDR1 is KGHSH and CDR2 is LQKENI. The CDR3 has 16 amino acids. The CDR3 region is CASSPRWTGGTGELFF. In nucleotides, the CDR3 is TGTGCCAGCTCACCGCGGTGGACAGGGGGGACCGGGGAGCTGTTTTTT.

The CDR3 nucleotides are TGTGCCAGCAACCCGAGGATAGGACAGGAGAACACTGAAGCTTTCTTT. Its protein product is CASNPRIGQENTEAFF. The chain recombines TRBV5-4 with TRBJ1-1, with 7 bases fitting TRBD1. From germline, CDR1 is SGHNT and CDR2 YYREEE (reference sequence). This CDR3 contains 16 residues. V lost 6 bases and J lost 1; bases outside the gene matches: 12.

The J gene is TRBJ2-7, the V gene TRBV6-5, with 9 bases that match TRBD1. The CDR3 has 16 amino acids. V was pared by 4 bases and J by 0 bases, with 7 bases of the junction left unmatched. Germline V gives CDR1 MNHEY, CDR2 SVGAGI. The CDR3 reads CASSSDRGQFSYEQYF. The CDR3 bases are TGTGCCAGCAGTTCGGACAGGGGACAGTTCTCCTACGAGCAGTACTTC.

Note on this clone: A much bigger clone sits one base away, suggesting this may be a read error. CDR3 in DNA: TGTGCCAGCAGTTTAAGGACAGATCTCTATGGCTACGCCTTC. It codes for CASSLRTDLYGYAF. The chain joins TRBV28 to TRBJ1-2; weak D call: TRBD1 (6 bases). The CDR3 runs to 14 residues. Germline V gene sequence: CDR1 MDHEN, CDR2 SYDVKM.

This clone was seen a single time. The chain uses TRBV11-2 and TRBJ2-7; D is perhaps TRBD2 (5 bases). The germline gives CDR1 SGHAT, CDR2 FQNNGV. The CDR3 is 15 amino acids. Trimming cost V 0 bases and J 4 bases, with 13 bases left between them. The CDR3 bases are TGTGCCAGCAGCTTAGATCCGGGGAGAGAATACGAGCAGTACTTC. As protein: CASSLDPGREYEQYF.

The chain is built from TRBV11-2 and TRBJ2-3; D gene ambiguous. Germline values: CDR1 SGHAT, CDR2 FQNNGV. The CDR3 covers 13 residues. Trimming stripped 5 bases from V and 6 bases from J, with 12 bases between. The CDR3: CASSHPNEDTQYF. CDR3 nucleotide sequence: TGTGCCAGCAGCCACCCCAATGAGGATACGCAGTATTTT.

The chain has TRBV11-1 and TRBJ2-3; D might be TRBD2 (6 bases). The length of the CDR3 is 16 residues. Germline V lookup: CDR1 SGHAT, CDR2 FQDESV (reference sequence). Trimming removed 3 bases from V and 4 bases from J, with 17 bases in between. The CDR3 nucleotides are TGTGCCAGCAGCTTGCTGTTCGGGAGTCTTCCAGATACGCAGTATTTT. This sequence encodes CASSLLFGSLPDTQYF.

The chain couples TRBV4-2 to TRBJ2-1; D may be TRBD2 (6 bases). Germline lookup yields CDR1 LGHNA and CDR2 YNFKEQ. The length of the CDR3 is 13 residues. Trimming left V 4 bases short and J 9 bases short, with 13 bases between. The CDR3 spells CASSPPGRSEQFF. CDR3 nucleotide sequence: TGTGCCAGCAGCCCTCCGGGGAGGAGTGAGCAGTTCTTC.

The chain links TRBV18 to TRBJ2-2; the D gene is possibly TRBD1 (5 bases). This CDR3 spans 16 amino acids. Germline assignment: CDR1 KGHSH and CDR2 LQKENI. V lost 5 bases, J lost 4 bases, and 17 bases lay in between. The CDR3 sequence is CASSASKGSGTGELFF. In DNA, the CDR3 is TGTGCCAGCTCAGCGTCCAAGGGGTCGGGCACCGGGGAGCTGTTTTTT.

The chain employs TRBV11-3 and TRBJ2-7; the match to TRBD1 covers 8 bases. Unmatched junction bases numbered 9, after V lost 5 bases and J lost 3 bases. Germline V gene lookup returns CDR1 SGHNT and CDR2 YENEEA. The CDR3 runs 15 residues. CDR3 amino acids: CASSLSGTGNYEQYF. CDR3 DNA: TGTGCCAGCAGCCTCTCTGGGACAGGTAACTACGAGCAGTACTTC.

The chain combines TRBV6-1 with TRBJ2-1; TRBD2 agrees at 13 bases. The CDR3 length is 14 residues. After removal of 7 bases from V and 10 bases from J, the junction contained 7 bases not matched to a gene. The germline V gene has CDR1 MNHNS and CDR2 SASEGT. The CDR3 coding sequence is TGTGCCAGCACCTGGACTAGCGGGAGCCACGAGCAGTTCTTC. Encoded protein: CASTWTSGSHEQFF.

Notes on this clone: This could be a read error, since a much larger clone is one nucleotide away. The chain couples TRBV11-2 to TRBJ2-7; D uncertain. CDR1 and CDR2 from the germline V gene are SGHAT and FQNNGV. The CDR3 contains 11 residues. The V end was cut by 5 bases, the J end by 4 bases, with 6 bases between. Here the CDR3 DNA reads TGTGCCAGCAGCCGGGTTTACGAGCAGTACTTC. Translated: CASSRVYEQYF.